This T cell receptor (beta chain) stems from a study of blood T cell repertoires in COVID-19. Overall study: Nucleic acid was either cDNA or gDNA, and it came from T cells, B-cell-depleted T cells, or PBMCs.

Original processing methods: Estimation of nucleated cell counts was performed using reference gene primer amplification. Measured with immunoSEQ multiplex PCR; TCRdb has only the in-frame clones, and not every one. For V, J and clone size, that table is used; D and trimming come from the DNA. This sample has just under 85,000 clones, with more than 70% found just once. The CDR3 contains 17 residues. Germline trimming cut 11 bases from V and 1 base from J; bases unmatched to any gene: 14. Germline CDR1 ENHRY, CDR2 SYGVKD. The receptor was derived from an older woman with acute or convalescent COVID-19. V is TRBV10-3 and J is TRBJ2-5; TRBD2 aligns across 12 bases. Sequencing was carried out using peripheral blood. As DNA, the CDR3 is TGTGCCTCCCGAGTGGGGCTAGCGGGGGGGATCCAAGAGACCCAGTACTTC. Translated: CASRVGLAGGIQETQYF.